This T cell receptor beta chain was captured in a study of T cell changes during pregnancy in multiple sclerosis. The protocol was immunoSEQ multiplex PCR, while the TCRdb copy is restricted to in-frame clones and leaves out a portion. The sample contains some 40,000 clones, roughly 90% of which appear only once. Germline V gene sequence: CDR1 MDHEN, CDR2 SYDVKM. There are 15 residues in the CDR3. Trimming took 2 bases from V and 4 from J, leaving 14 bases between them. The sequenced sample was peripheral blood, obtained in the second trimester of pregnancy. This sequence joins TRBV28 and TRBJ1-2; D unclear. This TCR was recovered from a female donor in good health, enrolled as a control in a pregnancy study. The CDR3 protein is CASSLMQDSLYGYTF. CDR3 DNA sequence: TGTGCCAGCAGTTTAATGCAGGACTCCCTCTATGGCTACACCTTC.